This passage covers 2 T cell receptor beta chains from one sample sequenced in a study of T cell responses to AZD1222 COVID-19 vaccine. Generated by immunoSEQ multiplex PCR, the TCRdb table keeps only in-frame clones and is missing some. The table includes some 150,000 clones, approximately 85% detected once. The sample was peripheral blood, taken 28 days after the second dose of the MenACWY control vaccine. The source of these receptors is an adult who received the MenACWY meningococcal vaccine as a control.

This clone came up a few times. The rearrangement joins TRBV2 to TRBJ1-5; 8 bases align to TRBD1. V lost 5 bases and J lost 1; bases outside the gene matches: 4. The CDR3 extends over 15 amino acids. Germline V gene lookup returns CDR1 SNHLY and CDR2 FYNNEI. In nucleotides, the CDR3 is TGTGCCAGCAGTCGACAGGGGAACAGCAATCAGCCCCAGCATTTT. Amino acid sequence: CASSRQGNSNQPQHF.

V is TRBV6-5 and J is TRBJ1-2; D remains ambiguous. The CDR3 consists of 14 residues. V shed 5 bases and J shed 3 bases, with 13 bases lying between them. Germline V CDR1 and CDR2: MNHEY, SVGAGI. CDR3 region: CASSPRRSYYGYTF. DNA for the CDR3: TGTGCCAGCAGTCCCCGGAGGAGCTACTATGGCTACACCTTC.